The clone carrying this TCR beta chain was recorded many times. This record comes from a study of T cells after yellow fever vaccination. 5'RACE template switching produced TCR cDNA carrying a universal primer site and UMIs. Each CDR3 protein gets one entry after TCRdb re-called the 5' RACE reads with MiXCR. The table shows tens of thousands of distinct CDR3 sequences, with 7.1% occurring only once. The receptor was isolated from a man younger than 35 who received the YFV17D yellow fever vaccine. The sample consisted of CD8+ T cells sorted from PBMCs, taken 5 days after the first yellow fever vaccination.

The CDR3 loop is CASSQEYYLVGGYTF. In nucleotides, the CDR3 is TGCGCCAGCAGCCAAGAATACTATTTAGTGGGTGGCTACACCTTC. V usage is TRBV4-3 and J usage is TRBJ1-2; D unclear. Trimming shortened V by 0 bases and J by 7 bases, and 15 bases separated the two germline ends. CDR3 length equals 15 residues. Germline lookup yields CDR1 LGHNA and CDR2 YSLEER.